The subject of this entry is one T cell receptor beta chain. Second-dose intervals near 4 or 12 weeks were combined. These data originate in a study of T cell responses to AZD1222 COVID-19 vaccine. TCRdb's table, derived via immunoSEQ multiplex PCR, lists solely in-frame clones and lacks some. Among roughly 200,000 clones listed, approximately 89% were seen once. The source is an adult who received the AZD1222 COVID-19 vaccine. The sample consisted of peripheral blood, taken 28 days after the second AZD1222 dose.

CDR3 in amino acids: CASSSSGSGSYEQYF. CDR3 nucleotides: TGCGCCAGCAGCTCGTCGGGGAGCGGGTCCTACGAGCAGTACTTC. The rearrangement uses TRBV10-1 and TRBJ2-7, with a possible D match to TRBD2 (6 bases). The CDR3 consists of 15 residues. Trimming took 6 bases from V and 1 from J, leaving 16 bases between them. The germline gives CDR1 WNHNN, CDR2 SYGVQD (reference sequence).